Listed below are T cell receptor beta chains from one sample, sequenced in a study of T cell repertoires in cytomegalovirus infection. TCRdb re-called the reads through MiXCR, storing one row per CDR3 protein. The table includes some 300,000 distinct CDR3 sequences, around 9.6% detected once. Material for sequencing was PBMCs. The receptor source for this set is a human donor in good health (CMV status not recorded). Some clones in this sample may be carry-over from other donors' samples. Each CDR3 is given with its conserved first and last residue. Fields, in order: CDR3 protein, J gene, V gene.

CASSPPTEETQYF TRBJ2-5 TRBV7-3
CASSSFRTGVEKAFF TRBJ1-1 TRBV28
CASSSGTGLNYGYTF TRBJ1-2 TRBV5-1
CSVAVSYNEQFF TRBJ2-1 TRBV29-1
CASREPGAGANVLTF TRBJ2-6 TRBV28
CASSPQNYSNQPQHF TRBJ1-5 TRBV7-9
CASSPVLSEEAKNIQYF TRBJ2-4 TRBV28
CATLRTSNTEAFF TRBJ1-1 TRBV6-5
CASSEHEAFF TRBJ1-1 TRBV2
CSAQINTEAFF TRBJ1-1 TRBV29-1
CATLLSNTGELFF TRBJ2-2 TRBV28
CASSRTGDTGAFF TRBJ1-1 TRBV12-3/TRBV12-4
CSAPDRGGLNYGYTF TRBJ1-2 TRBV20-1
CASGGGGSTEAFF TRBJ1-1 TRBV28
CAIRGQDYNEQFF TRBJ2-1 TRBV10-3
CSATTPPEAFF TRBJ1-1 TRBV20-1
CASSEASSGNTIYF TRBJ1-3 TRBV5-1
CASSLGGFTVGNIQYF TRBJ2-4 TRBV7-2
CASMNIAQYF TRBJ2-3 TRBV2
CASSRWEYTYNEQFF TRBJ2-1 TRBV19
CASSVRNTGELFF TRBJ2-2 TRBV19
CASKWNTEAFF TRBJ1-1 TRBV12-3/TRBV12-4
CSASFPGQDNQPQHF TRBJ1-5 TRBV20-1
CASSSDVLSRGYTF TRBJ1-2 TRBV5-1
CASSSLGNTDTQYF TRBJ2-3 TRBV7-3
CASSQNPGGTEAFF TRBJ1-1 TRBV28
CASSYTPPGTEAFF TRBJ1-1 TRBV11-2
CASSLVGGVTGELFF TRBJ2-2 TRBV5-1
CASSLRGYRTDTQYF TRBJ2-3 TRBV5-6
CSTRGGGETQYF TRBJ2-5 TRBV20-1
CSVGTGGLETQYF TRBJ2-5 TRBV29-1
CASSSTGQGYYGYTF TRBJ1-2 TRBV28
CSAEMTSGGAFRPTEQFF TRBJ2-1 TRBV29-1
CASSKRVYNEQFF TRBJ2-1 TRBV7-8
CASRLGPGQPQHF TRBJ1-5 TRBV14
CASTAGRYGYTF TRBJ1-2 TRBV28
CAISESRTGTGPDTQYF TRBJ2-3 TRBV10-3
CASIGRPSYEQYF TRBJ2-7 TRBV2
CASSAWDGSNQPQHF TRBJ1-5 TRBV9
CASSLVSESTDTQYF TRBJ2-3 TRBV5-1
CASSLNQLRNEQFF TRBJ2-1 TRBV7-2
CAISESQGRYYGYTF TRBJ1-2 TRBV10-3
CASSLGTGSGSYTF TRBJ1-2 TRBV7-2
CSAGQGNPNTEAFF TRBJ1-1 TRBV20-1
CASSPDSWNEKLFF TRBJ1-4 TRBV25-1
CSARIGGRGANVLTF TRBJ2-6 TRBV20-1
CASSAGTDYNYGYTF TRBJ1-2 TRBV7-2
CASSLGQITGELFF TRBJ2-2 TRBV4-1